This is a list of T cell receptor beta chains from one sample in a study of TIL therapy for anti-PD-1-resistant metastatic lung cancer. Data came from immunoSEQ multiplex PCR; TCRdb stores just in-frame clones and leaves some out. The data hold about 59,000 clones, with over 70% observed a single time. Sequences were derived from blood, sampled at baseline. These TCRs come from a person between 25 and 79 years old with non-small cell lung cancer. The CDR3 runs from the conserved cysteine through the conserved F or W. A D gene is named only where the DNA matches it firmly. Expanded clones are given a class, and other clones once, few, many or no size at all.

size: NA
D: TRBD1
J: TRBJ1-1
V: TRBV11-3
DNA: TGTGCCAGCAGCCGGACAGGGACTGAAGCTTTCTTT
CDR3: CASSRTGTEAFF

size: NA
D: TRBD1
J: TRBJ1-1
V: TRBV28
DNA: TGTGCCAGCAGGGTTACAGGGGAGAACACTGAAGCTTTCTTT
CDR3: CASRVTGENTEAFF

size: NA
D: TRBD1
J: TRBJ2-3
V: TRBV2
DNA: TGTGCCAGCAGGCTCGGGACAGGGTCTGCAGGTACGCAGTATTTT
CDR3: CASRLGTGSAGTQYF

size: NA
D: TRBD1
J: TRBJ1-2
V: TRBV6-5
DNA: TGTGCCAGCAGTTCTTGGACAGGGGCGAACTATGGCTACACCTTC
CDR3: CASSSWTGANYGYTF

size: once
D: NA
J: TRBJ2-7
V: TRBV18
DNA: TGTGCCAGCTCACTCGACAGACAAACCTACGAGCAGTACTTC
CDR3: CASSLDRQTYEQYF

size: NA
D: NA
J: TRBJ1-2
V: TRBV5-1
DNA: TGCGCCAGTACCACTGGACAGTCGGCCTACTATGGCTACACCTTC
CDR3: CASTTGQSAYYGYTF

size: NA
D: NA
J: TRBJ1-1
V: TRBV6-5
DNA: TGTGCCAGCACCCAATCGGGCCTACCCCACACTGAAGCTTTCTTT
CDR3: CASTQSGLPHTEAFF

size: NA
D: NA
J: TRBJ2-6
V: TRBV15
DNA: TGTGCCACCAGCAGAGATCGAGTCTCTGGGGCCAACGTCCTGACTTTC
CDR3: CATSRDRVSGANVLTF

size: NA
D: NA
J: TRBJ1-1
V: TRBV11-2
DNA: TGTGCCAGCAGCTTAATCGGCAGGGGTGGTTTTACTGAAGCTTTCTTT
CDR3: CASSLIGRGGFTEAFF

size: few
D: NA
J: TRBJ1-5
V: TRBV7-6
DNA: TGTGCCAGCAGCCCTATGGGCCGCAATCAGCCCCAGCATTTT
CDR3: CASSPMGRNQPQHF

size: NA
D: NA
J: TRBJ2-7
V: TRBV7-2
DNA: TGTGCCAGCAGCTTAGTTCGACAGGTTTACGAGCAGTACTTC
CDR3: CASSLVRQVYEQYF

size: once
D: NA
J: TRBJ2-7
V: TRBV28
DNA: TGTGCCAGCAGTTTGGTGGGGGCGTCCTACGAGCAGTACTTC
CDR3: CASSLVGASYEQYF

size: NA
D: TRBD1
J: TRBJ1-2
V: TRBV4-1
DNA: TGCGCCAGCAGCCAAGATAGGGACAGGGGTGGCTACACCTTC
CDR3: CASSQDRDRGGYTF

size: NA
D: TRBD2
J: TRBJ2-1
V: TRBV19
DNA: TGTGCCAGTAGTATCCCCTGGGCGGGGGGGGCCTACAATGAGCAGTTCTTC
CDR3: CASSIPWAGGAYNEQFF

size: NA
D: TRBD1
J: TRBJ1-5
V: TRBV7-8
DNA: TGTGCCAGCAGCCCGCATACAGGGGGCTCTTTCAATCAGCCCCAGCATTTT
CDR3: CASSPHTGGSFNQPQHF

size: medium-sized
D: NA
J: TRBJ2-7
V: TRBV7-2
DNA: TGTGCCAGCAGCTCCCAGGGAGTTGGAGAGCAGTACTTC
CDR3: CASSSQGVGEQYF

size: NA
D: NA
J: TRBJ2-7
V: TRBV7-2
DNA: TGTGCCAGCAGCTTAGCGGGAGTAGGTTCCTACGAGCAGTACTTC
CDR3: CASSLAGVGSYEQYF

size: once
D: NA
J: TRBJ2-3
V: TRBV7-3
DNA: TGTGCCAGCAGCTTAATGGCGGGACAGCATACGCAGTATTTT
CDR3: CASSLMAGQHTQYF

size: NA
D: NA
J: TRBJ1-1
V: TRBV7-9
DNA: TGTGCCAGCAGCTTATCCCCAGGGGTATTGGAAGCTTTCTTT
CDR3: CASSLSPGVLEAFF

size: few
D: TRBD2
J: TRBJ2-1
V: TRBV5-1
DNA: TGCGCCAGCAGCTTGCTGTCTAGCGGGACCCACTACAATGAGCAGTTCTTC
CDR3: CASSLLSSGTHYNEQFF

size: few
D: TRBD1
J: TRBJ1-1
V: TRBV28
DNA: TGTGCCAGCAGTCTTGCGACAGGGGTAACTGAAGCTTTCTTT
CDR3: CASSLATGVTEAFF

size: once
D: TRBD2
J: TRBJ2-5
V: TRBV11-3
DNA: TGTGCCAGCAGCTTAGAGGGGACTAGCGGCTCGGAGACCCAGTACTTC
CDR3: CASSLEGTSGSETQYF

size: few
D: TRBD1
J: TRBJ2-3
V: TRBV29-1
DNA: TGCAGCGTCCCCACAGGGGATAGGCAGTATTTT
CDR3: CSVPTGDRQYF

size: NA
D: NA
J: TRBJ2-7
V: TRBV11-1
DNA: TGTGCCAGCAGCTTAGAGACAGGACCCTACGAGCAGTACTTC
CDR3: CASSLETGPYEQYF

size: NA
D: NA
J: TRBJ2-6
V: TRBV30
DNA: TGTGCCTGGAGTGTACGTCGGGATAACCCCCCGTTTGGGGCCAACGTCCTGACTTTC
CDR3: CAWSVRRDNPPFGANVLTF

size: NA
D: NA
J: TRBJ1-1
V: TRBV7-2
DNA: TGTGCCAGCAGATCCCCAACCAGGACAGCTAACACTGAAGCTTTCTTT
CDR3: CASRSPTRTANTEAFF